The rows below give T cell receptor beta chains drawn from one sample of a study of fetal regulatory T cell absence and autoimmunity. Profiled with immunoSEQ multiplex PCR; TCRdb holds only in-frame clones, not every one. The sample records more than 85,000 clones, about 78% being singletons. The sample consisted of pancreas tissue. All receptors derive from a male donor with IPEX syndrome. Both conserved end residues are part of each CDR3. A D gene is named only where the DNA matches it firmly. Part of the rows lack a size; the others show once, few, many or a class for expanded clones.

D gene	clone size	J gene	V gene	CDR3 protein	CDR3 DNA
-	-	TRBJ1-1	TRBV18	CASSPLLGNTEAFF	TGTGCCAGCTCACCCCTCTTGGGGAACACTGAAGCTTTCTTT
-	-	TRBJ2-7	TRBV29-1	CSVEAALSEQYF	TGCAGCGTTGAAGCGGCGCTTTCGGAGCAGTACTTC
-	-	TRBJ2-5	TRBV13	CASSFPPGTVQETQYF	TGTGCCAGCAGCTTTCCCCCCGGGACGGTGCAAGAGACCCAGTACTTC
-	-	TRBJ1-1	TRBV12-5	CASGLNFTEAFF	TGTGCTAGTGGTTTAAACTTCACTGAAGCTTTCTTT
TRBD2	-	TRBJ2-1	TRBV29-1	CSVEPSGPTYNEQFF	TGCAGCGTTGAACCTAGCGGGCCTACCTACAATGAGCAGTTCTTC
-	-	TRBJ2-7	TRBV9	CASSPGLMSSYEQYF	TGTGCCAGCAGTCCAGGACTGATGAGCTCCTACGAGCAGTACTTC
TRBD2	many	TRBJ2-1	TRBV9	CASSVLAGGNEQFF	TGTGCCAGCAGCGTACTAGCGGGGGGGAATGAGCAGTTCTTC
-	-	TRBJ1-5	TRBV6-5	CASSYYREDQPQHF	TGTGCCAGCAGTTATTACAGGGAGGATCAGCCCCAGCATTTT
-	-	TRBJ1-5	TRBV27	CASSSLPRRGNQPQHF	TGTGCCAGCAGCTCCTTACCTCGACGGGGCAATCAGCCCCAGCATTTT
TRBD1	few	TRBJ1-2	TRBV7-2	CASSWTGYGYTF	TGTGCCAGCAGCTGGACAGGCTATGGCTACACCTTC
-	-	TRBJ1-1	TRBV30	CAWSVRRRTGAFF	TGTGCCTGGAGTGTACGAAGACGGACTGGGGCTTTCTTT
TRBD2	-	TRBJ2-7	TRBV18	CASSPLAGEKYEQYF	TGTGCCAGCTCACCATTAGCGGGGGAGAAATACGAGCAGTACTTC
-	once	TRBJ2-5	TRBV21-1	CASSKRSGRGTQYF	TGTGCCAGCAGCAAAAGGTCTGGACGGGGGACCCAGTACTTC
TRBD2	-	TRBJ2-3	TRBV27	CASSTRGGRTDTQYF	TGTGCCAGCTCCACTAGGGGCGGGAGAACAGATACGCAGTATTTT
-	few	TRBJ2-5	TRBV12-2	CASRLAPPWGETQYF	TGTGCAAGTCGCTTAGCCCCCCCTTGGGGGGAGACCCAGTACTTC
-	-	TRBJ2-5	TRBV19	CASSQQGFQETQYF	TGTGCCAGTAGTCAACAGGGCTTCCAAGAGACCCAGTACTTC
-	once	TRBJ1-5	TRBV13	CASSLGGSGQPQHF	TGTGCCAGCAGCTTAGGGGGCTCGGGTCAGCCCCAGCATTTT
TRBD1	-	TRBJ1-4	TRBV6-5	CASSTAGTGNEKLFF	TGTGCCAGCAGTACCGCCGGGACAGGGAACGAAAAACTGTTTTTT
TRBD2	-	TRBJ2-5	TRBV12-5	CASEPASGQETQYF	TGTGCTAGTGAGCCGGCTAGCGGACAAGAGACCCAGTACTTC
TRBD2	once	TRBJ2-3	TRBV2	CASSASRGGQTDTQYF	TGTGCCAGCAGTGCCTCGCGGGGGGGCCAAACAGATACGCAGTATTTT
-	-	TRBJ1-3	TRBV7-2	CASSRRGNTIYF	TGTGCCAGCAGCAGAAGGGGAAACACCATATATTTT
TRBD1	-	TRBJ2-7	TRBV10-3	CAIRSTGGDEQYF	TGTGCCATCAGGTCGACAGGGGGCGACGAGCAGTACTTC
TRBD1	-	TRBJ2-7	TRBV7-6	CASSLTGQGEQYF	TGTGCCAGCAGCTTAACGGGACAGGGCGAGCAGTACTTC